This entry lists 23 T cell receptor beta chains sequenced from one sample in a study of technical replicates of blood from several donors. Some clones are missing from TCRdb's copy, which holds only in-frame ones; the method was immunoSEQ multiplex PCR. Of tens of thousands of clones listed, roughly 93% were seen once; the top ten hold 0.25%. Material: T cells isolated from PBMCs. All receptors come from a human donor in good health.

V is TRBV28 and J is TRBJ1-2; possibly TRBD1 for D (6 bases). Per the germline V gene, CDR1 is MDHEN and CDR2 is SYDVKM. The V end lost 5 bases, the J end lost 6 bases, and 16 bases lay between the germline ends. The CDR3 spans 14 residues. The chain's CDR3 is CASSPYRATHGYTF. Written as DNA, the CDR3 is TGTGCCAGCAGTCCGTACAGGGCAACCCATGGCTACACCTTC.

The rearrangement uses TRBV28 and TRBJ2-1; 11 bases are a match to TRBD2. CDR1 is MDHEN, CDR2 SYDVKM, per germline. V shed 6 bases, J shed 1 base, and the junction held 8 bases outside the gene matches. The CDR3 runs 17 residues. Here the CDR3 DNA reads TGTGCCAGCAGCCTCCCGGCTAGCGGGAGGTCCTACAATGAGCAGTTCTTC. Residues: CASSLPASGRSYNEQFF.

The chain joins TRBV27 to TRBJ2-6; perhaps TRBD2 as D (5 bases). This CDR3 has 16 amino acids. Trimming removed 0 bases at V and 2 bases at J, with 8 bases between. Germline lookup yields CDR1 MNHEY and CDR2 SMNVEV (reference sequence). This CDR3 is CASSLSRGAGANVLTF. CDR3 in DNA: TGTGCCAGCAGTTTATCTCGGGGAGCTGGGGCCAACGTCCTGACTTTC.

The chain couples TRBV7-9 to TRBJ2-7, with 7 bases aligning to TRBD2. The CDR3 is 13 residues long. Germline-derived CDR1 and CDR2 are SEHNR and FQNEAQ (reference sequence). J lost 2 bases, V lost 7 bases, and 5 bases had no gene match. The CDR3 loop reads CASTLGGAYEQYF. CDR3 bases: TGTGCCAGCACCCTGGGAGGGGCCTACGAGCAGTACTTC.

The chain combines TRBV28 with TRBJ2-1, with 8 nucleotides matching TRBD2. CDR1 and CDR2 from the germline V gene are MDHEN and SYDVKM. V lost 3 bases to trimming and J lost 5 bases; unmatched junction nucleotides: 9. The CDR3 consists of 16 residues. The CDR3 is CASSLPLSGSNNEQFF. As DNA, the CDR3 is TGTGCCAGCAGTTTGCCCCTAAGCGGGAGTAACAATGAGCAGTTCTTC.

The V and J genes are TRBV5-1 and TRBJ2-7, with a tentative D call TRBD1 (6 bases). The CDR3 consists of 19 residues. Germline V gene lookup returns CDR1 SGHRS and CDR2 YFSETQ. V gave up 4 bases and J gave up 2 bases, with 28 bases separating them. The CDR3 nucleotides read TGCGCCAGCAGCCTGGTGCCCCCAGGGGCTCAAACGGGCACCTACGAGCAGTACTTC. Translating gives CASSLVPPGAQTGTYEQYF.

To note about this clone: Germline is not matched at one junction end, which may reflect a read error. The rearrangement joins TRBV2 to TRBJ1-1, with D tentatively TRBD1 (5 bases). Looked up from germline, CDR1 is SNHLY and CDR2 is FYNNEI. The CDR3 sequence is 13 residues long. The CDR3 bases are TGTGCCAGCAGTGAATTTAGCGGGACTGCAGCTTTCTTT. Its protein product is CASSEFSGTAAFF.

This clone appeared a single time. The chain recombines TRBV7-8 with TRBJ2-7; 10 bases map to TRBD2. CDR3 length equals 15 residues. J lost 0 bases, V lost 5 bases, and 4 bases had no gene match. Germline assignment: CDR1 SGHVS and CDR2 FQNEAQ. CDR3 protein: CASSATSGASYEQYF. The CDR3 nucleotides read TGTGCCAGCAGCGCAACTAGCGGGGCCTCCTACGAGCAGTACTTC.

CDR3 in DNA: TGTGCCAGTAGTGACACAGGGGGCCGCGAAAAACTGTTTTTT. Translating gives CASSDTGGREKLFF. V gene TRBV19 combines with J gene TRBJ1-4; 9 bases agree with TRBD1. The CDR3 is made up of 14 amino acids. Trimming took 5 bases from V and 8 from J; bases not matched to a gene: 6. CDR1 and CDR2 (germline): LNHDA, SQIVND (reference sequence).

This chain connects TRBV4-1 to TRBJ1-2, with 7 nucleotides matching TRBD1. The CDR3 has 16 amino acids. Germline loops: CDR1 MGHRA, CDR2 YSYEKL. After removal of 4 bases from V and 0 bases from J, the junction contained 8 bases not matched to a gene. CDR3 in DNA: TGCGCCAGCAGCCCTCGACAGGGAGAAGCTAACTATGGCTACACCTTC. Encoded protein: CASSPRQGEANYGYTF.

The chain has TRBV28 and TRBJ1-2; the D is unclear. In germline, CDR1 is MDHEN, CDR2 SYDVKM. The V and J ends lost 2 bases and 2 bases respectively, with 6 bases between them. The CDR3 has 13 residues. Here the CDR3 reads CASSLMRNYGYTF. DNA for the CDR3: TGTGCCAGCAGTTTAATGAGAAACTATGGCTACACCTTC.

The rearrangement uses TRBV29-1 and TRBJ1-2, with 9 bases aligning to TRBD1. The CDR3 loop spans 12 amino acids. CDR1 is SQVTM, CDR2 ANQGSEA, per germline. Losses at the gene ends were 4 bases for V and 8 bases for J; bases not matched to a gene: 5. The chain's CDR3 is CSVVDRGFGYTF. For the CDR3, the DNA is TGCAGCGTTGTGGACAGGGGCTTCGGCTACACCTTC.

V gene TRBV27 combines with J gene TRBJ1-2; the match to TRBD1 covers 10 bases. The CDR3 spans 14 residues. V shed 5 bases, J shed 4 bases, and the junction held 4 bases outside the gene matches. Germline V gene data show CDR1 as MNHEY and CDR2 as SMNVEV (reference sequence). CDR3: CASSGTGVGYGYTF. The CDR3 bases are TGTGCCAGCAGTGGGACAGGGGTAGGCTATGGCTACACCTTC.

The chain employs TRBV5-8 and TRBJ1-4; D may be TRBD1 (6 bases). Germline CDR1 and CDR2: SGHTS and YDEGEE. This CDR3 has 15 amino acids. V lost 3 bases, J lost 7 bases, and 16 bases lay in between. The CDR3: CASSWLGQTVEKLFF. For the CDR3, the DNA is TGTGCCAGCAGCTGGCTCGGACAGACGGTTGAAAAACTGTTTTTT.

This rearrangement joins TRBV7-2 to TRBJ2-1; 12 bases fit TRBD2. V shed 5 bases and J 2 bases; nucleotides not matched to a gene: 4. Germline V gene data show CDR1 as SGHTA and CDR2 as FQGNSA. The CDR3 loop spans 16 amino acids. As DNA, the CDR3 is TGTGCCAGCAGCCAAACTAGCGGGGGGACCTACAATGAGCAGTTCTTC. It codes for CASSQTSGGTYNEQFF.

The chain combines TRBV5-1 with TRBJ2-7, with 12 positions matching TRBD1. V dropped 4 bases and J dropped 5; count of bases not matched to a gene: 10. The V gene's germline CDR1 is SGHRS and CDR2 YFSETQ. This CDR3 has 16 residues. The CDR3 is CASSPWDRGRENEQYF. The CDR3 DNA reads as TGCGCCAGCAGCCCTTGGGACAGGGGGCGAGAAAACGAGCAGTACTTC.

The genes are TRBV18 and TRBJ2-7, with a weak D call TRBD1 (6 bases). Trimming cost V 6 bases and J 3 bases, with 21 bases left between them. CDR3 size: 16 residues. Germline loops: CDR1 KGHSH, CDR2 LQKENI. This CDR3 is CASSISSPGQSYEQYF. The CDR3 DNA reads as TGTGCCAGCTCCATATCAAGTCCGGGACAAAGCTACGAGCAGTACTTC.

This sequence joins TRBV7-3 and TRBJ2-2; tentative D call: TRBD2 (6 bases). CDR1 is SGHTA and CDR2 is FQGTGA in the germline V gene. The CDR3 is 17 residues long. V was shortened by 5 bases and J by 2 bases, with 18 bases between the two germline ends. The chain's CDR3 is CASSLTGVQGNTGELFF. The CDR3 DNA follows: TGTGCCAGCAGCCTCACGGGGGTTCAGGGAAACACCGGGGAGCTGTTTTTT.

The CDR3 coding sequence is TGTGCCAGCAACAGAAAGAGCTCTGGAAACACCATATATTTT. Translating gives CASNRKSSGNTIYF. This sequence joins TRBV6-1 and TRBJ1-3; no firm D call. The CDR3 consists of 14 residues. Germline CDR1 and CDR2: MNHNS and SASEGT. The V and J ends lost 7 bases and 0 bases respectively, with 10 bases between them.

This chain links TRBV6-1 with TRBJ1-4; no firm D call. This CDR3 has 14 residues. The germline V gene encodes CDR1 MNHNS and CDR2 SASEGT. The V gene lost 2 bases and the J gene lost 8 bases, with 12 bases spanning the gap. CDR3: CASSESSVREKLFF. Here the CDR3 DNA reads TGTGCCAGCAGTGAATCTAGCGTAAGAGAAAAACTGTTTTTT.

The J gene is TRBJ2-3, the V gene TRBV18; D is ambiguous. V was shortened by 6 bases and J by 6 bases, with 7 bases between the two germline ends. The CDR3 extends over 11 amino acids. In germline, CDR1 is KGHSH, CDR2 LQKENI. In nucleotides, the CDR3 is TGTGCCAGCTCCGGCGGCGATACGCAGTATTTT. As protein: CASSGGDTQYF.

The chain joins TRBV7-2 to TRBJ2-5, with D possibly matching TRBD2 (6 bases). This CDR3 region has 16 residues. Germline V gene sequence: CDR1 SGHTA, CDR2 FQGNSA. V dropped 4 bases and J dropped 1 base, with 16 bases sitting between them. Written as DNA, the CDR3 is TGTGCCAGCAGCTATAAGGTCAGGGAGGTCCAAGAGACCCAGTACTTC. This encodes CASSYKVREVQETQYF.

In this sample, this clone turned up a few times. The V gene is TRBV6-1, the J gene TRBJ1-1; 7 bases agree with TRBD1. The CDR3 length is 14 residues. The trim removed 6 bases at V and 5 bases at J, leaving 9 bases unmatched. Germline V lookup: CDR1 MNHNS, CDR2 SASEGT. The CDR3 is CASSNPPGQTEAFF. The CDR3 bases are TGTGCCAGCAGCAATCCCCCGGGACAGACTGAAGCTTTCTTT.